Listed below are T cell receptor beta chains from one sample, sequenced in a study of OX40 agonist ivuxolimab in advanced cancers. TCRdb's copy holds only in-frame clones and misses some; the assay was immunoSEQ multiplex PCR. The sample has tens of thousands of clones; 80% to 90% are singletons. Sequencing used CD4+ or CD8+ T cells sorted from blood, obtained in a trial of the OX40 agonist ivuxolimab. These receptors originate from an adult with an advanced solid tumor such as melanoma, head and neck, liver or kidney cancer. CDR3s include the opening cysteine and the closing phenylalanine or tryptophan.

TRBV19	TRBJ2-1	14	CASTPGGDYNEQFF
TRBV2	TRBJ2-7	13	CAIGLDSLYEQYF
TRBV6-5	TRBJ2-7	11	CASSWGYEQYF
TRBV30	TRBJ2-3	13	CAWTPFLTDTQYF
TRBV4-2	TRBJ2-7	14	CASSQIDLGDEQYF
TRBV30	TRBJ2-5	15	CAWSPLTGTQETQYF
TRBV5-8	TRBJ2-3	15	CASSKSGGGTDTQYF
TRBV27	TRBJ2-7	14	CASSTGLGGYEQYF
TRBV10-3	TRBJ2-2	14	CAISDTAYTGELFF
TRBV10-3	TRBJ2-2	16	CAISPKGTTNTGELFF
TRBV6-5	TRBJ1-5	15	CASSAGQGVYQPQHF
TRBV7-9	TRBJ2-1	13	CASSLSGTNEQFF
TRBV30	TRBJ1-3	15	CAWSVDGTAVGTIYF
TRBV23-1	TRBJ1-2	12	CASSQGANGYTF
TRBV5-6	TRBJ1-2	16	CASSLGAEGLYYGYTF
TRBV9	TRBJ1-1	17	CASSDPRTGLMNTEAFF
TRBV29-1	TRBJ2-1	16	CSVNSGGAITYNEQFF
TRBV6-1	TRBJ2-3	15	CASSEKIQGADTQYF
TRBV4-3	TRBJ2-1	18	CASSQDGFSGGVYDEQFF
TRBV6-1	TRBJ1-2	16	CASSGGGTEIYYGYTF
TRBV7-6	TRBJ2-5	15	CASSLDLPGEETQYF
TRBV7-6	TRBJ2-5	15	CASSRPSGGQETQYF
TRBV4-1	TRBJ2-7	15	CASSQGASASYEQYF
TRBV29-1	TRBJ1-2	14	CSVEVGTSNYGYTF
TRBV4-3	TRBJ2-5	15	CASSQDTGRQETQYF
TRBV27	TRBJ2-1	13	CASSPDWDRTQFF
TRBV2	TRBJ2-5	17	CASAYVLAGGSQETQYF
TRBV30	TRBJ1-4	12	CAWSVGGLVLFF
TRBV13	TRBJ2-2	16	CASSVLAGLNTGELFF
TRBV5-6	TRBJ2-3	13	CASSSHSTDTQYF
TRBV30	TRBJ1-2	13	CAWSVYLGEGYTF
TRBV7-2	TRBJ2-7	16	CASSLGTSGVSYEQYF
TRBV27	TRBJ1-1	13	CASGRGTNTEAFF
TRBV25-1	TRBJ2-7	15	CASSDGLKAPYEQYF
TRBV27	TRBJ1-6	17	CASSLSSESSYNSPLHF
TRBV4-3	TRBJ1-1	16	CASSHSSGQGEAEAFF
TRBV4-1	.	17	CASSQVFGTGASYEQYF
TRBV7-9	TRBJ1-6	14	CASSFGPGASPLHF
TRBV7-2	TRBJ2-1	18	CASSLEASGGYSVDEQFF
TRBV6-5	TRBJ1-4	13	CASSYSSGGQLFF
TRBV2	TRBJ1-1	14	CASSEDRGWTEAFF
TRBV28	TRBJ2-7	12	CASSFLNYEQYF
TRBV7-2	TRBJ2-3	15	CASSLNYLSTDTQYF
TRBV12-5	TRBJ2-1	18	CASGLSTDLLSSYNEQFF
TRBV5-4	TRBJ2-2	17	CASSLVGTGGQTGELFF
TRBV4-3	TRBJ2-7	19	CASSQDYPPQALKFYEQYF
TRBV6-1	TRBJ2-3	14	CASRRTGGTDTQYF
TRBV6-6	TRBJ2-1	15	CASSPIDVGANEQFF
TRBV7-9	TRBJ2-3	15	CASSLSWGSELSQYF
TRBV6-1	TRBJ2-7	13	CASSENDHYEQYF
TRBV2	TRBJ2-1	13	CASDSGGMNEQFF
TRBV19	TRBJ2-1	14	CASSMRGLHNEQFF
TRBV21-1	TRBJ1-4	15	CASSRSRGRNEKLFF
TRBV7-2	TRBJ2-1	16	CASSLSGGSSYNEQFF
TRBV6-4	TRBJ2-3	14	CASRTQRELDTQYF
TRBV4-2	TRBJ2-7	18	CASSQELGGLAGYYEQYF
TRBV11-2	TRBJ2-5	12	CASSDTPLAQYF